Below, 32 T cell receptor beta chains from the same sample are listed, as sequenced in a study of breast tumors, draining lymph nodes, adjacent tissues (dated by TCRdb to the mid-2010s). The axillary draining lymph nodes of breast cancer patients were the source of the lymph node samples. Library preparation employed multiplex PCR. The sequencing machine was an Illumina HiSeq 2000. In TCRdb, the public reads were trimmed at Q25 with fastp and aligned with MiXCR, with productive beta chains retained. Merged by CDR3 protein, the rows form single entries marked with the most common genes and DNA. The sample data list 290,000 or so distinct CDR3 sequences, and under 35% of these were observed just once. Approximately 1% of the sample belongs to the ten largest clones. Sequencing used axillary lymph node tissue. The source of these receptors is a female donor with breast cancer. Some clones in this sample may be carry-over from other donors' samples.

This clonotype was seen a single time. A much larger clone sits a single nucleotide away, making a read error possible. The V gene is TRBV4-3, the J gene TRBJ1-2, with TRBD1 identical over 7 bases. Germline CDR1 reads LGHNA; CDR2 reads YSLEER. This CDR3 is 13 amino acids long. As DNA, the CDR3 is TGCGCCAGCACCCAAGGGGGCAACTATGGCTACACCTTC. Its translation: CASTQGGNYGYTF.

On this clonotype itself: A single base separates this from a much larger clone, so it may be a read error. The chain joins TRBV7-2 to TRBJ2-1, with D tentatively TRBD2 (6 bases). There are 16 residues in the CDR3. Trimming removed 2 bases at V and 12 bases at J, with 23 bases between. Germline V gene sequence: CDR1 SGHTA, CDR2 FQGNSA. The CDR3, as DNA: TGTGCCAGCAGCTTAACAGAACCGGGACTCCCGGTGGGGCAGTTCTTC. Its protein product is CASSLTEPGLPVGQFF.

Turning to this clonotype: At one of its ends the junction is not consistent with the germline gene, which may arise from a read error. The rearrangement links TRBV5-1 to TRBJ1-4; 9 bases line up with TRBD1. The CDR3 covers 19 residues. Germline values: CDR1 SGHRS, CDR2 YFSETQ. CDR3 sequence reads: CASSLLGPRQGDTNEKPFF. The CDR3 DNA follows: TGCGCCAGCAGCTTGCTGGGTCCGAGACAGGGGGACACTAATGAAAAACCGTTTTTT.

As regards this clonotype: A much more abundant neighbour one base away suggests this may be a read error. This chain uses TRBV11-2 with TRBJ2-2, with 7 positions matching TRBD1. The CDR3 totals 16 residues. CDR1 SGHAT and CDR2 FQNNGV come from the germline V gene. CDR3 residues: CAGSLMGAGGTGELFF. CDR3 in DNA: TGTGCCGGCAGCTTAATGGGGGCAGGGGGCACCGGGGAGCTGTTTTTT.

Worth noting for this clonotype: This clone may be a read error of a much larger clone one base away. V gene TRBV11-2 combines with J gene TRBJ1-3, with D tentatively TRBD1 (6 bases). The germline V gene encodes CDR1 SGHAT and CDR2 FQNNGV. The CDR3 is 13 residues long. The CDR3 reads CANSLTGGNTIYF. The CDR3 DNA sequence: TGTGCCAACAGCTTAACAGGGGGAAACACCATATATTTT.

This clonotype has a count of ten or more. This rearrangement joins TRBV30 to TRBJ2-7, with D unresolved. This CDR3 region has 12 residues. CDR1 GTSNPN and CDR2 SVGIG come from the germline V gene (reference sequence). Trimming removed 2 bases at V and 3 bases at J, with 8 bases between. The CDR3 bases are TGTGCCTGGAGTTCTCAGGACTACGAGCAGTACTTC. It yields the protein CAWSSQDYEQYF.

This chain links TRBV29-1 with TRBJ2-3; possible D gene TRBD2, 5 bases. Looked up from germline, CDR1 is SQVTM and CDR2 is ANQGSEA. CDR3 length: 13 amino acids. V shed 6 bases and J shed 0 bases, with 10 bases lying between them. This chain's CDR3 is CSVGGSSTDTQYF. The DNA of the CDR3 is TGCAGCGTAGGAGGAAGTAGCACAGATACGCAGTATTTT.

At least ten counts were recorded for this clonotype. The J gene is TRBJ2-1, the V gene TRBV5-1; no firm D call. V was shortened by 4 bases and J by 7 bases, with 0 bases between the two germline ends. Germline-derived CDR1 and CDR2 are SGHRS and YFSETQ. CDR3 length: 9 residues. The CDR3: CASSNEQFF. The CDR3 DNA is TGCGCCAGCAGCAATGAGCAGTTCTTC.

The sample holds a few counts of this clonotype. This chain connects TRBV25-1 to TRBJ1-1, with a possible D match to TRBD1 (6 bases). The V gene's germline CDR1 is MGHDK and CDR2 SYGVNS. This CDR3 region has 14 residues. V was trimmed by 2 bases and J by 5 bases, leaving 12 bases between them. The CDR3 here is CASSEQGRNTEAFF. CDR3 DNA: TGTGCCAGCAGTGAACAGGGGCGGAATACTGAAGCTTTCTTT.

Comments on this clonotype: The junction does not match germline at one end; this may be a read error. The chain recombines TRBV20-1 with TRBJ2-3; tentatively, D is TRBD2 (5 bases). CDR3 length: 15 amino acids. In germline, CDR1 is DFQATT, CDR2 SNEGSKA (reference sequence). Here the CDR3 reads CGANVGDPGTDTQYF. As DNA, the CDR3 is TGCGGTGCTAACGTGGGAGACCCTGGCACAGATACGCAGTATTTT.

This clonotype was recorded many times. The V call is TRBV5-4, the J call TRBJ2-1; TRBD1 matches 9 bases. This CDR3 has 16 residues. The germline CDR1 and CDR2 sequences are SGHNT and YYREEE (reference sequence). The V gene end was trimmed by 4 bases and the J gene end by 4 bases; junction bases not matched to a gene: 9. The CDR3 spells CASSPRDRGRYNEQFF. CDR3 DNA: TGTGCCAGCAGCCCCAGAGACAGGGGGAGGTACAATGAGCAGTTCTTC.

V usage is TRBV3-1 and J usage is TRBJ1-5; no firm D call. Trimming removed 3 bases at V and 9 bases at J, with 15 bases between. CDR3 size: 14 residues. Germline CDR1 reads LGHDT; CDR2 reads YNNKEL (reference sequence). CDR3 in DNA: TGTGCCAGCAGCCAGGACGCCCTCCATCGGCCCCAGCATTTT. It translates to CASSQDALHRPQHF.

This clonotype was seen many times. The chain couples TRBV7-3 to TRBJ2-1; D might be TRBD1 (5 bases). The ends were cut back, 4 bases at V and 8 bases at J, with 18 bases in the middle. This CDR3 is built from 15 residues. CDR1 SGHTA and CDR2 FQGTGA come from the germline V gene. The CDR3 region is CASSSLAGSLHEQFF. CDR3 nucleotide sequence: TGTGCCAGCAGCTCCTTGGCAGGGTCCTTACATGAGCAGTTCTTC.

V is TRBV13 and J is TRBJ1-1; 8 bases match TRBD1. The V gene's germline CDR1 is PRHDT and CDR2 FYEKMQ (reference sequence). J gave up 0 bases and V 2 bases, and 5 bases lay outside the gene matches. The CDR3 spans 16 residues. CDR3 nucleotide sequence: TGTGCCAGCAGCTTACAGGGGGCTGGCATGAACACTGAAGCTTTCTTT. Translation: CASSLQGAGMNTEAFF.

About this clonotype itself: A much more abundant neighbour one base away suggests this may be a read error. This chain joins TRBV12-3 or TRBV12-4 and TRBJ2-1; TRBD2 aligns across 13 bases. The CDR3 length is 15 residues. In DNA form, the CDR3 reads TGTGCCAGCGGGACTAGCGGGGTCTCCTACGATGAGCAGTTCTTC. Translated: CASGTSGVSYDEQFF.

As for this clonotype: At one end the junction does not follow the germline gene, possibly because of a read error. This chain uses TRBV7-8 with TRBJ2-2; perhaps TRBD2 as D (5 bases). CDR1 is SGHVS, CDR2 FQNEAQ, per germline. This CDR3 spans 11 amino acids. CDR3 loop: CASGRPGELVF. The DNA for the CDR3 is TGTGCCAGCGGGCGCCCCGGGGAGCTGGTTTTT.

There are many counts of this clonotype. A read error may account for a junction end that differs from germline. The CDR3 loop is CSARTSGVTYSEQFF. The CDR3 coding sequence is TGCAGTGCTAGGACTAGCGGAGTCACCTACAGTGAGCAGTTCTTC. J is TRBJ2-1 and V is TRBV20-1, with TRBD2 matching over 9 bases. This CDR3 region has 15 residues. Germline V gives CDR1 DFQATT, CDR2 SNEGSKA (reference sequence).

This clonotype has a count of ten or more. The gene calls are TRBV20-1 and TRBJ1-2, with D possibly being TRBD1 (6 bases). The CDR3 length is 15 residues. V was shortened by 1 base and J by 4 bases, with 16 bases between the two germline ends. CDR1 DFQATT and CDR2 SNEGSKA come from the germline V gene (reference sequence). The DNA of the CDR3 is TGCAGTGCTAGAGGGGACACGTCCTCCCTCTATGGCTACACCTTC. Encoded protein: CSARGDTSSLYGYTF.

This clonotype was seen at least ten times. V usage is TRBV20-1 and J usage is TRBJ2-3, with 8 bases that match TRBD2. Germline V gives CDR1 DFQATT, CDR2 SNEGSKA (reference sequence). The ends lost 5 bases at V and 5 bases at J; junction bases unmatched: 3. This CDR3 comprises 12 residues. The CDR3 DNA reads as TGCAGTGCTTTAGCGGGAAGAGATACGCAGTATTTT. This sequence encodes CSALAGRDTQYF.

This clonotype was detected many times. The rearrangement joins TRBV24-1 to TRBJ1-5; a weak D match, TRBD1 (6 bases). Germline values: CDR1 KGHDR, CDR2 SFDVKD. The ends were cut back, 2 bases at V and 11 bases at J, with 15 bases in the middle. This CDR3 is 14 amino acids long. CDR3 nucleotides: TGTGCCACCAGTGATTCTGGGGGCGGGAGAACCCAGCATTTT. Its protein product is CATSDSGGGRTQHF.

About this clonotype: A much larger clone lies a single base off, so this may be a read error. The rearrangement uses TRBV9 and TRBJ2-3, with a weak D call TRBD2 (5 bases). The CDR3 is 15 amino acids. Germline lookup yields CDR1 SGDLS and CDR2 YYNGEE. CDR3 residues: CAGSGRDSSTDTQYF. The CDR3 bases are TGTGCCGGCAGCGGACGCGATAGCAGCACAGATACGCAGTATTTT.

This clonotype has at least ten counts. The CDR3 is CASTHGKDNSPLHF. CDR3 bases: TGTGCCAGCACCCACGGGAAAGATAATTCACCCCTCCACTTT. The V call is TRBV5-8, the J call TRBJ1-6, with D unclear. The length of the CDR3 is 14 residues. V was pared by 6 bases and J by 5 bases, with 12 bases between. The germline CDR1 and CDR2 sequences are SGHTS and YDEGEE.

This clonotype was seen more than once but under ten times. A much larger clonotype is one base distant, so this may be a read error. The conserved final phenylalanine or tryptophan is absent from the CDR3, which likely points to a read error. CDR3 amino acids: CASSFEGRYNEQFL. The CDR3 coding sequence is TGTGCCAGCAGCTTTGAAGGGCGGTACAATGAGCAGTTCCTC. The chain joins TRBV7-9 to TRBJ2-1; D remains ambiguous. This CDR3 is built from 14 residues. The germline CDR1 and CDR2 sequences are SEHNR and FQNEAQ (reference sequence). With 3 bases removed from V and 4 bases from J, the gap between germline ends came to 10 bases.

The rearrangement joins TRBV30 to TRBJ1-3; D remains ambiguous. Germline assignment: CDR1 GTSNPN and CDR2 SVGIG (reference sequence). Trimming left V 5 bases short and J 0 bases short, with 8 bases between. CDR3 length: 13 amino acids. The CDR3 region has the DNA TGTGCCTGGGACTTAGACTCTGGAAACACCATATATTTT. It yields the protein CAWDLDSGNTIYF.

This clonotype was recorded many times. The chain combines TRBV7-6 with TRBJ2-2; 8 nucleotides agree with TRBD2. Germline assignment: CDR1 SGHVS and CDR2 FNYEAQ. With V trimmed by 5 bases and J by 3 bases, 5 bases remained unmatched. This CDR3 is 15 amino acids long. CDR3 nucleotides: TGTGCCAGCAGCGGTAGACTAGCGTACACCGGGGAGCTGTTTTTT. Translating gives CASSGRLAYTGELFF.

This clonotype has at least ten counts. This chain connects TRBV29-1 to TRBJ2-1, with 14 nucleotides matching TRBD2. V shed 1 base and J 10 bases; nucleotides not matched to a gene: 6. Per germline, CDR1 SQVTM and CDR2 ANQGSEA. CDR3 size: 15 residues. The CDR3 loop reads CSVEGGTSGSLEQFF. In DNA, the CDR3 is TGCAGCGTTGAAGGTGGGACTAGCGGGAGTTTGGAGCAGTTCTTC.

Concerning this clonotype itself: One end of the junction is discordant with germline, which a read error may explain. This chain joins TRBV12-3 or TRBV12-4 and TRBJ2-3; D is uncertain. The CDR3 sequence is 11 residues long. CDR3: CASGPKDTPYF. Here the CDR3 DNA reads TGTGCCAGCGGCCCAAAGGATACGCCGTATTTT.

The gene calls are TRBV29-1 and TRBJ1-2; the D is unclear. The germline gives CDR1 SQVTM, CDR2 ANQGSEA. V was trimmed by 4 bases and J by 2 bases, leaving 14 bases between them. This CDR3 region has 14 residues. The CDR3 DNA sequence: TGCAGCGTTGCCACCGCCTGGGGAAACTATGGCTACACCTTC. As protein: CSVATAWGNYGYTF. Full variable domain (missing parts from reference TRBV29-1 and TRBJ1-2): SAVISQKPSRDICQRGTSLTIQCQVDSQVTMMFWYRQQPGQSLTLIATANQGSEATYESGFVIDKFPISRPNLTFSTLTVSNMSPEDSSIYLCSVATAWGNYGYTFGSGTRLTVV.

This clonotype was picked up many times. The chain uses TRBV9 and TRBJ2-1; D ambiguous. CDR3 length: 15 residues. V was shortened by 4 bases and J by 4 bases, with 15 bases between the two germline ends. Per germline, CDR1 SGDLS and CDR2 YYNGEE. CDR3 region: CASSPHYVPYNEQFF. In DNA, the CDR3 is TGTGCCAGCAGCCCTCACTACGTACCTTACAATGAGCAGTTCTTC.

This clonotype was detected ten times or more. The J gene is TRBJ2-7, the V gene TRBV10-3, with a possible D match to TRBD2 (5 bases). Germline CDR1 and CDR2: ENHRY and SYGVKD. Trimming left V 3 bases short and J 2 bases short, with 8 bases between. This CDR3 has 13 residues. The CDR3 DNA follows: TGTGCCATCAGTGACGCGGGTGCCTACGAGCAGTACTTC. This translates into CAISDAGAYEQYF.

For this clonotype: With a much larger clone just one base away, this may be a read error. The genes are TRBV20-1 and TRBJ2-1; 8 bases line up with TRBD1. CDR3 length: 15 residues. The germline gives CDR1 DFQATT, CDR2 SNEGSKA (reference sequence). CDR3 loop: CNARSRQGSYNEQFF. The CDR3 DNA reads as TGCAATGCTAGATCGAGACAGGGGTCCTACAATGAGCAGTTCTTC.

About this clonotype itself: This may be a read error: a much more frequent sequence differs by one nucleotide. The CDR3 coding sequence is TGTGCCAGCAGCCCCCCATACAACAATGAGCAGCTCTTC. Translating it yields CASSPPYNNEQLF. This chain links TRBV5-6 with TRBJ2-1, with unresolved D. Germline V CDR1 and CDR2: SGHDT, YYEEEE. This CDR3 contains 13 residues.